One and the same sample provided the 25 T cell receptor beta chains below, sequenced in a study of blood T cell repertoires in COVID-19. The method was immunoSEQ multiplex PCR; TCRdb's version includes in-frame clones alone and lacks a portion of them. Of about 200,000 clones listed, approximately 80% are singletons. Sequencing input: peripheral blood. The source of these receptors is a man aged 55 to 70 with acute or convalescent COVID-19.

V is TRBV19 and J is TRBJ2-6; a possible D gene is TRBD1 (6 bases). The CDR3 is 15 residues long. Trimming left V 3 bases short and J 3 bases short, with 9 bases between. Germline V lookup: CDR1 LNHDA, CDR2 SQIVND (reference sequence). The CDR3 region has the DNA TGTGCCAGTAGTATTGGGGGCTTTGGGGCCAACGTCCTGACTTTC. Its translation: CASSIGGFGANVLTF.

The J gene is TRBJ2-3, the V gene TRBV5-1; 9 positions agree with TRBD2. The trim removed 1 base at V and 1 base at J, leaving 7 bases unmatched. Per germline, CDR1 SGHRS and CDR2 YFSETQ. The CDR3 is made up of 17 amino acids. The CDR3 DNA reads as TGCGCCAGCAGCTTGCAGGCAGCGGGGGGAGGCACAGATACGCAGTATTTT. Residues: CASSLQAAGGGTDTQYF.

The rearrangement links TRBV7-9 to TRBJ1-4; 9 bases fit TRBD1. Germline V gene lookup returns CDR1 SEHNR and CDR2 FQNEAQ (reference sequence). The CDR3 length is 15 residues. With 5 bases clipped from V and 4 bases from J, the junction kept 5 bases outside the gene matches. The CDR3 loop reads CASSPGTGINEKLFF. The DNA for the CDR3 is TGTGCCAGCAGCCCAGGGACAGGGATTAATGAAAAACTGTTTTTT.

The chain is built from TRBV6-5 and TRBJ2-1; D perhaps matches TRBD1 (5 bases). This CDR3 is built from 13 residues. With 7 bases removed from V and 0 bases from J, the gap between germline ends came to 7 bases. Germline V gives CDR1 MNHEY, CDR2 SVGAGI. CDR3 sequence reads: CASIQGSYNEQFF. CDR3 nucleotide sequence: TGTGCCAGCATCCAGGGCTCCTACAATGAGCAGTTCTTC.

The genes are TRBV30 and TRBJ2-3; possible D gene TRBD2, 5 bases. CDR3 length: 17 residues. V lost 0 bases and J lost 7, with 23 bases in between. Germline V lookup: CDR1 GTSNPN, CDR2 SVGIG (reference sequence). The CDR3 DNA sequence: TGTGCCTGGAGTGTATTAAATGCTGGGCTAGCCAAATATACGCAGTATTTT. Protein: CAWSVLNAGLAKYTQYF.

This sequence joins TRBV6-2 or TRBV6-3 and TRBJ2-3; 10 nucleotides agree with TRBD2. The CDR3 covers 15 residues. Germline trimming cut 4 bases from V and 4 bases from J; bases unmatched to any gene: 5. CDR1 is MNHEY and CDR2 is SVGEGT in the germline V gene. CDR3 sequence reads: CASSLKRGGADTQYF. The CDR3 region has the DNA TGTGCCAGCAGTTTAAAGCGGGGGGGCGCAGATACGCAGTATTTT.

In this sample, this clone turned up once. This chain uses TRBV30 with TRBJ1-2; weak D call: TRBD1 (6 bases). Germline CDR1 reads GTSNPN; CDR2 reads SVGIG (reference sequence). The CDR3 has 12 amino acids. Deletions cut 5 bases from V and 4 bases from J, with 11 bases between. CDR3 sequence reads: CAWDFRGYGYTF. CDR3 coding DNA: TGTGCCTGGGATTTCAGGGGCTATGGCTACACCTTC. The complete variable domain, with remaining parts taken from reference TRBV30 and TRBJ1-2, reads SQTIHQWPATLVQPVGSPLSLECTVEGTSNPNLYWYRQAAGRGLQLLFYSVGIGQISSEVPQNLSASRPQDRQFILSSKKLLLSDSGFYLCAWDFRGYGYTFGSGTRLTVV.

The V and J genes are TRBV12-3 or TRBV12-4 and TRBJ1-1, with a tentative D call TRBD1 (5 bases). This CDR3 region has 12 residues. V lost 5 bases to trimming and J lost 7 bases, with 11 bases between them. DNA for the CDR3: TGTGCCAGCAGTCCCAGGGTTGGTGAAGCTTTCTTT. Translated: CASSPRVGEAFF.

The chain links TRBV2 to TRBJ1-2, with D unresolved. From germline, CDR1 is SNHLY and CDR2 FYNNEI. This CDR3 is built from 9 residues. V shed 7 bases and J shed 6 bases, with 3 bases lying between them. CDR3 nucleotides: TGTGCCAGCATCGATGGCTACACCTTC. This codes for CASIDGYTF.

The rearrangement joins TRBV6-4 to TRBJ2-1; 11 bases map to TRBD2. The CDR3 has 16 amino acids. J gave up 3 bases and V 3 bases, and 4 bases lay outside the gene matches. The germline V gene encodes CDR1 MRHNA and CDR2 SNTAGT. CDR3 amino acids: CASSEASGGYYNEQFF. CDR3 nucleotides: TGTGCCAGCAGTGAGGCTAGCGGGGGGTACTACAATGAGCAGTTCTTC.

The chain is built from TRBV6-2 or TRBV6-3 and TRBJ1-2, with D maybe TRBD1 (5 bases). V shed 2 bases and J shed 7 bases, with 11 bases lying between them. The germline gives CDR1 MNHEY, CDR2 SVGEGT. The CDR3 extends over 13 amino acids. CDR3 nucleotides: TGTGCCAGCAGTTACGGCCAGGGTGCTGGCTACACCTTC. It is translated as CASSYGQGAGYTF.

The chain joins TRBV6-1 to TRBJ2-1, with TRBD1 identical over 7 bases. Germline CDR1 and CDR2: MNHNS and SASEGT. This CDR3 is 16 amino acids long. The ends lost 4 bases at V and 4 bases at J; junction bases unmatched: 10. The CDR3 nucleotides are TGTGCCAGCAGTGTTTATAAGGGACAGATATACAATGAGCAGTTCTTC. Its translation is CASSVYKGQIYNEQFF.

The chain recombines TRBV9 with TRBJ2-1, with D unresolved. The CDR3 runs 12 residues. Germline V gene data show CDR1 as SGDLS and CDR2 as YYNGEE. V was cut by 4 bases and J by 9 bases, with 11 bases left in between. The DNA for the CDR3 is TGTGCCAGCAGCCCTAATCCGGGTGAGCAGTTCTTC. Protein: CASSPNPGEQFF.

V and J are TRBV29-1 and TRBJ2-1; D remains unclear. Per the germline V gene, CDR1 is SQVTM and CDR2 is ANQGSEA. CDR3 length equals 14 residues. The V gene lost 4 bases and the J gene lost 0 bases, with 10 bases spanning the gap. In DNA form, the CDR3 reads TGCAGCGTTGGGCGCCCTAGCTCCTACAATGAGCAGTTCTTC. This encodes CSVGRPSSYNEQFF.

V and J are TRBV6-2 or TRBV6-3 and TRBJ1-1; tentative D call: TRBD1 (5 bases). Germline assignment: CDR1 MNHEY and CDR2 SVGEGT. The CDR3 runs 13 residues. Trimming removed 4 bases at V and 6 bases at J, with 12 bases between. CDR3: CASSFRVQSEAFF. Here the CDR3 DNA reads TGTGCCAGCAGTTTCAGGGTTCAGTCTGAAGCTTTCTTT.

V is TRBV28 and J is TRBJ2-7; no clear D gene. The germline V and J ends were trimmed by 3 bases and 3 bases, with 9 bases remaining between them. The CDR3 runs to 13 residues. CDR1 and CDR2 from the germline V gene are MDHEN and SYDVKM. The DNA of the CDR3 is TGTGCCAGCAGTTTCCTTGGTAGCTACGAGCAGTACTTC. This sequence encodes CASSFLGSYEQYF.

The J gene is TRBJ2-1, the V gene TRBV24-1, with TRBD2 matching 9 bases. The CDR3 consists of 18 residues. Trimming cost V 3 bases and J 3 bases; bases outside gene matches: 11. Germline V lookup: CDR1 KGHDR, CDR2 SFDVKD. CDR3 protein: CATSDPSRAGGNYNEQFF. The CDR3 region has the DNA TGTGCCACCAGTGATCCCAGCCGAGCGGGAGGAAACTACAATGAGCAGTTCTTC.

J is TRBJ1-4 and V is TRBV2; no clear D. Trimming pared 8 bases from V and 8 bases from J, leaving 12 bases between. Germline CDR1 reads SNHLY; CDR2 reads FYNNEI. The CDR3 is 12 amino acids. This CDR3 reads CASSDTREKLFF. The CDR3 DNA sequence: TGTGCCAGCTCCGACACCAGAGAAAAACTGTTTTTT.

This chain connects TRBV7-9 to TRBJ2-1; D might be TRBD2 (6 bases). The V end lost 5 bases, the J end lost 9 bases, and 20 bases lay between the germline ends. The CDR3 spans 15 residues. Germline loops: CDR1 SEHNR, CDR2 FQNEAQ (reference sequence). CDR3: CASSPPGLPSSEQFF. CDR3 DNA sequence: TGTGCCAGCAGCCCACCGGGACTCCCTTCATCTGAGCAGTTCTTC.

The chain carries TRBV20-1 and TRBJ2-1; no firm D call. The CDR3 loop spans 13 amino acids. V gave up 3 bases and J gave up 6 bases, with 12 bases separating them. The germline gives CDR1 DFQATT, CDR2 SNEGSKA (reference sequence). CDR3 nucleotides: TGCAGTGCTAGTAATGGGTACAGCAATGAGCAGTTCTTC. Its translation is CSASNGYSNEQFF.

The V call is TRBV27, the J call TRBJ2-3; D unclear. V shed 6 bases and J shed 2 bases, with 18 bases lying between them. Germline CDR1 and CDR2: MNHEY and SMNVEV (reference sequence). The CDR3 has 16 residues. In DNA form, the CDR3 reads TGTGCCAGCAGCGAGTCGGCCCGGCGGTCCACAGATACGCAGTATTTT. It yields the protein CASSESARRSTDTQYF.

The CDR3, as DNA: TGTGCCACCAGTGATTGGGACAGCCAAGAGACCCAGTACTTC. It encodes CATSDWDSQETQYF. V and J are TRBV24-1 and TRBJ2-5, with 7 bases aligning to TRBD1. The germline gives CDR1 KGHDR, CDR2 SFDVKD. The CDR3 sequence is 14 residues long. The ends lost 2 bases at V and 1 base at J; junction bases unmatched: 0.

The V call is TRBV6-5, the J call TRBJ1-1; TRBD1 matches 10 bases. CDR3 size: 16 residues. V gave up 2 bases and J gave up 1 base; unmatched junction bases: 4. CDR1 MNHEY and CDR2 SVGAGI come from the germline V gene. The CDR3 nucleotides are TGTGCCAGCAGTTACGACAGGGGGCTCGGGAACACTGAAGCTTTCTTT. Its translation is CASSYDRGLGNTEAFF.

This chain connects TRBV13 to TRBJ2-1, with D possibly being TRBD1 (7 bases). This CDR3 region has 16 residues. The V end was cut by 3 bases, the J end by 0 bases, with 12 bases between. The germline gives CDR1 PRHDT, CDR2 FYEKMQ (reference sequence). Written as DNA, the CDR3 is TGTGCCAGCAGCTTGGCCCAGGGGGGCTCCTACAATGAGCAGTTCTTC. Amino acid sequence: CASSLAQGGSYNEQFF.

V is TRBV7-8 and J is TRBJ1-1; D not resolved. The germline CDR1 and CDR2 sequences are SGHVS and FQNEAQ. CDR3 length: 16 residues. The V gene lost 3 bases and the J gene lost 4 bases, with 18 bases spanning the gap. The CDR3 sequence is CASSFLTGRGGTEAFF. CDR3 bases: TGTGCCAGCAGCTTCTTGACTGGGCGGGGTGGCACTGAAGCTTTCTTT.